This TCR beta chain was found in a study of CD8 T cells in Susac syndrome. Random hexamers were used to reverse transcribe the RNA input (about 0.5 to 1 ug). MiXCR, applied by TCRdb to the immunoSEQ multiplex PCR reads, yields one record per CDR3 protein. The profile shows around 56,000 distinct CDR3 sequences, around nine tenths of them singletons. V was cut by 3 bases and J by 5 bases, with 13 bases left in between. CDR1 is SQVTM and CDR2 is ANQGSEA in the germline V gene. The CDR3 spans 13 residues. Blood CD8+ and CD4+ T cells underwent high-throughput TCR beta sequencing. Source material: CD8+ T cells from PBMCs. V is TRBV29-1 and J is TRBJ1-2; D is ambiguous. The origin of this receptor is a human donor in good health. The CDR3 coding sequence is TGCAGCGTTGATTCACGGGAGGAATATGGCTACACCTTC. Translation: CSVDSREEYGYTF. Using reference TRBV29-1 and TRBJ1-2 for the parts outside the CDR3, the full variable domain is SAVISQKPSRDICQRGTSLTIQCQVDSQVTMMFWYRQQPGQSLTLIATANQGSEATYESGFVIDKFPISRPNLTFSTLTVSNMSPEDSSIYLCSVDSREEYGYTFGSGTRLTVV.